Shown below are 30 T cell receptor beta chains from a single sample sequenced in a study of HIV-infected patients and healthy controls. All unsorted peripheral T cells were captured because whole blood was used without fractionation. Alpha and beta constant-region primers primed reverse transcription of 500 to 550 ng RNA. Each of the alpha and beta chains got its own library through chain-specific third strand synthesis with indices. MiXCR was run by TCRdb on the 5' RACE reads, yielding one entry per CDR3 protein. This sample has tens of thousands of distinct CDR3 sequences, with 8% to 10% found just once. The sequencing sample was made of blood. These receptors all come from an adult in good health.

This clonotype was counted many times. The chain couples TRBV14 to TRBJ2-7; 11 bases agree with TRBD1. This CDR3 region has 13 residues. The V and J ends lost 4 bases and 10 bases, in that order; junction bases with no gene match: 6. Per the germline V gene, CDR1 is SGHDN and CDR2 is FVKESK. As DNA, the CDR3 is TGTGCCAGCAGCCCCCGGACAGGGGGCCCCCAGTACTTC. Its protein product is CASSPRTGGPQYF.

This clonotype occurred a few times. The V gene is TRBV20-1, the J gene TRBJ1-1; D is ambiguous. The CDR3 consists of 14 residues. The germline V gene encodes CDR1 DFQATT and CDR2 SNEGSKA (reference sequence). V lost 0 bases and J lost 0, with 8 bases in between. The CDR3 reads CSARDGIMNTEAFF. The DNA of the CDR3 is TGCAGTGCTAGAGATGGGATTATGAACACTGAAGCTTTCTTT.

This clonotype has ten or more counts. This chain links TRBV7-8 with TRBJ2-1; D uncertain. CDR1 and CDR2 (germline): SGHVS, FQNEAQ. The CDR3 length is 16 residues. V was trimmed by 1 base and J by 0 bases, leaving 10 bases between them. The CDR3, as DNA: TGTGCCAGCAGCTTAGGAAGGGCGAGCTCCTACAATGAGCAGTTCTTC. Translation gives CASSLGRASSYNEQFF.

This clonotype was detected only a few times. The CDR3 DNA is TGTGCCACCAGCAGAGATCGGGCAGGGAACCACGAGCAGTACTTC. Translated, it gives CATSRDRAGNHEQYF. V usage is TRBV15 and J usage is TRBJ2-7; D is perhaps TRBD1 (5 bases). Germline V lookup: CDR1 LNHNV, CDR2 YYDKDF (reference sequence). There are 15 residues in the CDR3. With 0 bases removed from V and 5 bases from J, the gap between germline ends came to 14 bases. The complete variable domain, with remaining parts taken from reference TRBV15 and TRBJ2-7, reads DAMVIQNPRYQVTQFGKPVTLSCSQTLNHNVMYWYQQKSSQAPKLLFHYYDKDFNNEADTPDNFQSRRPNTSFCFLDIRSPGLGDTAMYLCATSRDRAGNHEQYFGPGTRLTVT.

V is TRBV27 and J is TRBJ2-3; TRBD1 agrees at 9 bases. The CDR3 is 18 amino acids. The V gene's germline CDR1 is MNHEY and CDR2 SMNVEV (reference sequence). The V and J ends lost 2 bases and 3 bases, in that order; junction bases with no gene match: 12. The CDR3 sequence: CASSLSIARQGVTDTQYF. Here the CDR3 DNA reads TGTGCCAGCAGTTTAAGTATTGCGAGACAGGGGGTAACAGATACGCAGTATTTT.

This clonotype was seen ten or more times. The chain combines TRBV3-1 with TRBJ2-1, with D possibly being TRBD2 (6 bases). V lost 5 bases, J lost 6 bases, and 17 bases lay in between. CDR1 LGHDT and CDR2 YNNKEL come from the germline V gene (reference sequence). The CDR3 is made up of 15 amino acids. CDR3 amino acids: CASSALRGSSNEQFF. In DNA, the CDR3 is TGTGCCAGCAGCGCTCTCCGGGGGAGCAGCAATGAGCAGTTCTTC.

The sample holds many counts of this clonotype. V and J are TRBV7-2 and TRBJ2-5; TRBD2 aligns across 14 bases. Per germline, CDR1 SGHTA and CDR2 FQGNSA. This CDR3 comprises 16 residues. V lost 5 bases to trimming and J lost 7 bases; unmatched junction nucleotides: 9. The CDR3 DNA reads as TGTGCCAGCAGCCCGACTAGCGGGGGGGTCATCGTGACCCAGTACTTC. Translating gives CASSPTSGGVIVTQYF.

This clonotype was seen many times. The CDR3 DNA is TGTGCCAGCAGCTCTCAGGGGGGTATGGAGACCCAGTACTTC. Translated: CASSSQGGMETQYF. The chain is built from TRBV5-6 and TRBJ2-5; D is perhaps TRBD1 (7 bases). CDR3 length: 14 amino acids. V lost 3 bases and J lost 5, with 14 bases in between. Germline-derived CDR1 and CDR2 are SGHDT and YYEEEE.

This clonotype was seen many times. The V and J genes are TRBV7-2 and TRBJ2-5; TRBD2 aligns across 9 bases. Per the germline V gene, CDR1 is SGHTA and CDR2 is FQGNSA. The CDR3 sequence is 15 residues long. The J segment lost 1 base and the V segment lost 5 bases, leaving 5 bases of the junction unmatched. The CDR3 sequence is CASSQSSGGQETQYF. CDR3 sequence (DNA): TGTGCCAGCAGCCAAAGTAGCGGGGGCCAAGAGACCCAGTACTTC.

This clonotype is categorized as medium-sized (0.01 to 0.1%). This chain connects TRBV25-1 to TRBJ2-3; perhaps TRBD2 as D (5 bases). Germline lookup yields CDR1 MGHDK and CDR2 SYGVNS. The CDR3 has 14 residues. Trimming removed 5 bases at V and 5 bases at J, with 14 bases between. The chain's CDR3 is CASSSRLREDTQYF. The CDR3 DNA reads as TGTGCCAGCAGTTCTCGACTACGCGAAGATACGCAGTATTTT.

This clonotype was recorded at least ten times. The genes are TRBV2 and TRBJ2-3, with TRBD2 matching 8 bases. Germline V gene lookup returns CDR1 SNHLY and CDR2 FYNNEI. The CDR3 contains 19 residues. Unmatched junction bases numbered 14, after V lost 1 base and J lost 2 bases. This CDR3 is CASSEVEGNTSGYTDTQYF. The CDR3 DNA follows: TGTGCCAGCAGTGAAGTGGAAGGGAATACTAGCGGATACACAGATACGCAGTATTTT.

This clonotype was seen a few times. The rearrangement uses TRBV20-1 and TRBJ1-6, with D unresolved. V gave up 3 bases and J gave up 8 bases, with 8 bases separating them. The germline V gene has CDR1 DFQATT and CDR2 SNEGSKA (reference sequence). There are 12 residues in the CDR3. The chain's CDR3 is CSASRLDSPLHF. Here the CDR3 DNA reads TGCAGTGCTAGTCGCCTGGATTCACCCCTCCACTTT.

This clonotype is labeled medium-sized. The rearrangement joins TRBV4-1 to TRBJ1-1; weak D call: TRBD1 (6 bases). CDR1 is MGHRA, CDR2 YSYEKL, per germline. With 3 bases removed from V and 7 bases from J, the gap between germline ends came to 15 bases. This CDR3 is built from 14 residues. CDR3 in DNA: TGCGCCAGCAGCCATACACAGGGATCCCATGAAGCTTTCTTT. This encodes CASSHTQGSHEAFF.

This clonotype was detected ten times or more. This chain links TRBV19 with TRBJ1-5; D might be TRBD1 (5 bases). Germline V CDR1 and CDR2: LNHDA, SQIVND (reference sequence). The CDR3 loop spans 15 amino acids. Trimming cost V 4 bases and J 4 bases, with 14 bases left between them. The CDR3 is CASSRDGGVNQPQHF. The CDR3 region has the DNA TGTGCCAGTAGTAGAGATGGGGGGGTAAATCAGCCCCAGCATTTT. Filled out from reference TRBV19 and TRBJ1-5, the complete variable domain reads DGGITQSPKYLFRKEGQNVTLSCEQNLNHDAMYWYRQDPGQGLRLIYYSQIVNDFQKGDIAEGYSVSREKKESFPLTVTSAQKNPTAFYLCASSRDGGVNQPQHFGDGTRLSIL.

This clonotype was counted many times. The rearrangement uses TRBV18 and TRBJ1-1, with D unclear. The CDR3 is 15 amino acids. Germline V gene data show CDR1 as KGHSH and CDR2 as LQKENI. Trimming pared 2 bases from V and 3 bases from J, leaving 13 bases between. The CDR3 DNA reads as TGTGCCAGCTCACCAGGGCACCAATACGACACTGAAGCTTTCTTT. Translated: CASSPGHQYDTEAFF.

V usage is TRBV7-3 and J usage is TRBJ2-2; D not certain. In germline, CDR1 is SGHTA, CDR2 FQGTGA. V lost 3 bases and J lost 0, with 8 bases in between. This CDR3 has 15 amino acids. The CDR3 is CASSLGPANTGELFF. The CDR3 DNA sequence: TGTGCCAGCAGCTTGGGTCCGGCGAACACCGGGGAGCTGTTTTTT.

This clonotype was seen many times. The genes are TRBV12-3 or TRBV12-4 and TRBJ2-7, with D unclear. This CDR3 is 16 amino acids long. V was clipped by 3 bases and J by 5 bases, with 20 bases between them. The CDR3 DNA reads TGTGCCAGCAGTTTGTCCTTGAACCTGCCCGGCCACGAGCAGTACTTC. This sequence encodes CASSLSLNLPGHEQYF.

This clonotype was seen at least ten times. The rearrangement uses TRBV5-5 and TRBJ1-1; no definite D call. The CDR3 has 13 amino acids. V shed 0 bases and J shed 5 bases, with 8 bases lying between them. Germline CDR1 is SGHKS and CDR2 is YYEKEE (reference sequence). Here the CDR3 reads CASSLVQLTEAFF. CDR3 DNA: TGTGCCAGCAGCTTGGTCCAGTTGACTGAAGCTTTCTTT.

This clonotype was recorded at least ten times. V is TRBV6-4 and J is TRBJ2-6, with no clear D. The CDR3 sequence is 14 residues long. Trimming cost V 5 bases and J 1 base, with 6 bases left between them. CDR1 MRHNA and CDR2 SNTAGT come from the germline V gene. CDR3 amino acids: CASSQGSGANVLTF. The CDR3 DNA reads TGTGCCAGCAGTCAAGGGTCTGGGGCCAACGTCCTGACTTTC.

This clonotype was observed at least ten times. V gene TRBV5-1 combines with J gene TRBJ2-3, with unresolved D. Trimming removed 1 base from V and 3 bases from J, with 6 bases in between. Germline loops: CDR1 SGHRS, CDR2 YFSETQ. This CDR3 is 13 amino acids long. In DNA form, the CDR3 reads TGCGCCAGCAGCTTGTGGGGTACAGATACGCAGTATTTT. This gives the protein CASSLWGTDTQYF.

This clonotype has more than one count but fewer than ten. The rearrangement uses TRBV27 and TRBJ2-7, with 9 bases lining up with TRBD2. The V and J ends lost 5 bases and 3 bases, in that order; junction bases with no gene match: 5. This CDR3 is 14 amino acids long. The V gene's germline CDR1 is MNHEY and CDR2 SMNVEV (reference sequence). CDR3 nucleotides: TGTGCCAGCAGTATTAGCGGGGGAAACTACGAGCAGTACTTC. Translated, it gives CASSISGGNYEQYF.

This clonotype was counted many times. This chain connects TRBV6-1 to TRBJ1-5; 8 nucleotides agree with TRBD1. This CDR3 has 16 residues. V was clipped by 2 bases and J by 2 bases; unmatched bases: 5. Germline loops: CDR1 MNHNS, CDR2 SASEGT. CDR3 DNA: TGTGCCAGCAGTGAACGACCGGGACAGGGCAATCAGCCCCAGCATTTT. Its protein is CASSERPGQGNQPQHF.

This clonotype is medium-sized. This chain connects TRBV28 to TRBJ2-7; 8 nucleotides match TRBD2. Germline V gene data show CDR1 as MDHEN and CDR2 as SYDVKM. V dropped 6 bases and J dropped 0; count of bases not matched to a gene: 10. This CDR3 has 16 amino acids. The CDR3 nucleotides read TGTGCCAGCAGAACCGCTCGGGGGGGGAGCTCCTACGAGCAGTACTTC. Translating it yields CASRTARGGSSYEQYF.

This clonotype has ten or more counts. The chain uses TRBV19 and TRBJ2-1; D possibly corresponds to TRBD1 (5 bases). Germline CDR1 LNHDA, CDR2 SQIVND (reference sequence). The CDR3 extends over 15 amino acids. Trimming removed 7 bases at V and 4 bases at J, with 17 bases between. DNA for the CDR3: TGTGCCAGTACCCCTAAGGGCAGGGCATACAATGAGCAGTTCTTC. It codes for CASTPKGRAYNEQFF.

This clonotype has ten or more counts. The chain is built from TRBV7-9 and TRBJ2-7; 7 bases fit TRBD1. J lost 2 bases, V lost 5 bases, and 9 bases had no gene match. Germline values: CDR1 SEHNR, CDR2 FQNEAQ (reference sequence). The CDR3 spans 15 residues. CDR3 residues: CASSLSTGNPYEQYF. CDR3 sequence (DNA): TGTGCCAGCAGCCTCTCGACAGGGAACCCCTACGAGCAGTACTTC.

This clonotype came up many times. The chain links TRBV6-5 to TRBJ1-1; D call uncertain. Germline V gives CDR1 MNHEY, CDR2 SVGAGI. Trimming cost V 0 bases and J 3 bases, with 5 bases left between them. The CDR3 extends over 13 amino acids. CDR3 region: CASSYSADTEAFF. Written as DNA, the CDR3 is TGTGCCAGCAGTTACTCCGCGGACACTGAAGCTTTCTTT.

The genes are TRBV3-1 and TRBJ2-2; 9 positions match TRBD1. Germline V gene sequence: CDR1 LGHDT, CDR2 YNNKEL (reference sequence). The CDR3 runs 15 residues. V gave up 4 bases and J gave up 3 bases; unmatched junction bases: 3. The DNA for the CDR3 is TGTGCCAGCAGCCGTACAGGGGGCGACACCGGGGAGCTGTTTTTT. Protein sequence: CASSRTGGDTGELFF.

This clonotype was picked up many times. The V and J genes are TRBV20-1 and TRBJ2-3, with unresolved D. V lost 3 bases and J lost 0, with 13 bases in between. Germline values: CDR1 DFQATT, CDR2 SNEGSKA (reference sequence). The length of the CDR3 is 15 residues. CDR3 nucleotide sequence: TGCAGTGCTAGGGTTCGGCTAGTTAGCACAGATACGCAGTATTTT. It yields the protein CSARVRLVSTDTQYF.

The rearrangement joins TRBV7-9 to TRBJ2-5, with no clear D. CDR1 is SEHNR and CDR2 is FQNEAQ in the germline V gene (reference sequence). The CDR3 runs to 15 residues. Trimming removed 5 bases from V and 3 bases from J, with 16 bases in between. CDR3 sequence (DNA): TGTGCCAGCAGCCCTCCGTGGGGTCAGGAAGAGACCCAGTACTTC. Protein product: CASSPPWGQEETQYF. The full variable domain, in which reference TRBV7-9 and TRBJ2-5 provide the parts outside the CDR3, is DTGVSQNPRHKITKRGQNVTFRCDPISEHNRLYWYRQTLGQGPEFLTYFQNEAQLEKSRLLSDRFSAERPKGSFSTLEIQRTEQGDSAMYLCASSPPWGQEETQYFGPGTRLLVL.

This clonotype has only a few counts. CDR3 coding DNA: TGTGCCACGTCGACAGGATTTAGCAATCAGCCCCAGCATTTT. Translating it yields CATSTGFSNQPQHF. The chain is built from TRBV6-1 and TRBJ1-5; a weak D match, TRBD1 (6 bases). V was pared by 10 bases and J by 0 bases, with 13 bases between. The germline gives CDR1 MNHNS, CDR2 SASEGT. The length of the CDR3 is 14 residues.